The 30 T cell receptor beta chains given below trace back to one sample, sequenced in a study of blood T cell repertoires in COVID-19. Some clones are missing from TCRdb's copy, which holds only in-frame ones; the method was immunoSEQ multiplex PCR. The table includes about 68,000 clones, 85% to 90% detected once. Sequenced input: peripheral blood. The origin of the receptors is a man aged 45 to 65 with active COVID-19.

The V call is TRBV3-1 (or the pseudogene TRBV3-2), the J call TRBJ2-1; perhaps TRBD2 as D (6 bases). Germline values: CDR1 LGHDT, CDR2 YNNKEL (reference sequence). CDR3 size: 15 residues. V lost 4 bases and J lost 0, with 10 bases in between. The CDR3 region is CASSPPGDSYNEQFF. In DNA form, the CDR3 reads TGTGCCAGCAGCCCACCGGGGGACTCCTACAATGAGCAGTTCTTC.

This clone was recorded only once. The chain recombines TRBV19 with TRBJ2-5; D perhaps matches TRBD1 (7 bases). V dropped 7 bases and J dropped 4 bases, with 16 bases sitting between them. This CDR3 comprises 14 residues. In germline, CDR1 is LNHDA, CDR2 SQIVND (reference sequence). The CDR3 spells CASTPRGEGETQYF. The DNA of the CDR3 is TGTGCCAGTACCCCCAGGGGGGAAGGAGAGACCCAGTACTTC.

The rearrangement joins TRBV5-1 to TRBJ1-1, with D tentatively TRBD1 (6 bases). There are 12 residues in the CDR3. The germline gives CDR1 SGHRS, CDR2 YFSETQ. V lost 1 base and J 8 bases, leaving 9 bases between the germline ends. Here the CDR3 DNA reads TGCGCCAGCAGCTTGACAGGGATAGAAGCTTTCTTT. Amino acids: CASSLTGIEAFF.

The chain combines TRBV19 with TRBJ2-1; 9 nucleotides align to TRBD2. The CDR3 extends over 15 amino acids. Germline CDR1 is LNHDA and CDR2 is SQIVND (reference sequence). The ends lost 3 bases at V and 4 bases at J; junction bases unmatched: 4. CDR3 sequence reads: CASSIERGAYNEQFF. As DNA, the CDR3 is TGTGCCAGTAGTATCGAGCGGGGGGCTTACAATGAGCAGTTCTTC.

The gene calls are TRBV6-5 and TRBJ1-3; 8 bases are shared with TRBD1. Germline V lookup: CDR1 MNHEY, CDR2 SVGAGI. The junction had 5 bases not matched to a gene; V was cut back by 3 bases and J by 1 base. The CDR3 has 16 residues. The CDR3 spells CASSYGTGTSGNTIYF. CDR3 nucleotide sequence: TGTGCCAGCAGTTATGGGACAGGTACTTCTGGAAACACCATATATTTT.

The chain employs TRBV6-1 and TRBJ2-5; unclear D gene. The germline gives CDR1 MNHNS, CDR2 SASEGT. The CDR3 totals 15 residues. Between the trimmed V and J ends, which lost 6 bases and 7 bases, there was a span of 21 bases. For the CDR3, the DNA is TGTGCCAGCAGCTCATCTACTGGCGGCTATCGGACCCAGTACTTC. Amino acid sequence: CASSSSTGGYRTQYF.

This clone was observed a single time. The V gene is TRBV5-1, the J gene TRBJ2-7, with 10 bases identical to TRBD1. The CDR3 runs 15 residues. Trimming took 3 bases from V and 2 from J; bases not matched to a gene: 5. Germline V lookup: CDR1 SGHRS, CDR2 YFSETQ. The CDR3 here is CASSSGQGETYEQYF. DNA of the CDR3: TGCGCCAGCAGCTCTGGACAGGGGGAGACCTACGAGCAGTACTTC.

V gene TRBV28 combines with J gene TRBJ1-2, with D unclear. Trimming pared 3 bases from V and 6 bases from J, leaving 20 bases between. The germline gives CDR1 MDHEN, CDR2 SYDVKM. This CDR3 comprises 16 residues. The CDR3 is CASSFRGLLTLDGYTF. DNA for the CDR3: TGTGCCAGCAGTTTTCGAGGCCTTCTAACCCTGGATGGCTACACCTTC.

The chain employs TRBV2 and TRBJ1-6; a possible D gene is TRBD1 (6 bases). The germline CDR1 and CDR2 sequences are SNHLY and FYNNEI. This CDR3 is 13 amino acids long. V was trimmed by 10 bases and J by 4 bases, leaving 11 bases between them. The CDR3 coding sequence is TGTGCCACCCGGACAGCATATAATTCACCCCTCCACTTT. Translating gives CATRTAYNSPLHF.

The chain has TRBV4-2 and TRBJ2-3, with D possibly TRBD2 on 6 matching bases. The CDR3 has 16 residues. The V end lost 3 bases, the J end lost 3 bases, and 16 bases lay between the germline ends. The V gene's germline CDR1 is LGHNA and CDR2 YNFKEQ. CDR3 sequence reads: CASSQLSRGRTDTQYF. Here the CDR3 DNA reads TGTGCCAGCAGCCAGCTGTCACGGGGGAGAACAGATACGCAGTATTTT.

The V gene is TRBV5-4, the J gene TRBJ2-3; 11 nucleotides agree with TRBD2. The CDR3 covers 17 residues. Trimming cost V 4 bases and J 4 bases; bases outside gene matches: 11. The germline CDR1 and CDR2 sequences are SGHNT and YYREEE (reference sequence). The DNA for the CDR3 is TGTGCCAGCAGCGAAAACATAGCGGGGGGGAAGGCAGATACGCAGTATTTT. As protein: CASSENIAGGKADTQYF.

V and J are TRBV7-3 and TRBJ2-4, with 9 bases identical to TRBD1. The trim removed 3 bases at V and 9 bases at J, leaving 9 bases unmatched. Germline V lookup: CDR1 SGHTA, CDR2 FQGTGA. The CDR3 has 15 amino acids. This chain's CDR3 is CASSLGTGGESIQYF. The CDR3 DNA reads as TGTGCCAGCAGCTTGGGAACAGGGGGCGAGAGCATTCAGTACTTC.

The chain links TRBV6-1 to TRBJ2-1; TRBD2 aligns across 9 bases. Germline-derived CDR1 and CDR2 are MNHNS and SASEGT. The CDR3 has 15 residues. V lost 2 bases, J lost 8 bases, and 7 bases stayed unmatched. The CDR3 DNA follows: TGTGCCAGCAGTGAAAGGAAGCGGGGGGCCGATGAGCAGTTCTTC. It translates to CASSERKRGADEQFF.

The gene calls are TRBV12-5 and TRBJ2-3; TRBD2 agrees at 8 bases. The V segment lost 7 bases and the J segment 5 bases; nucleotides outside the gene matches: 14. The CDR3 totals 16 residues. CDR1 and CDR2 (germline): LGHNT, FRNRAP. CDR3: CASDFERGFDIDTQYF. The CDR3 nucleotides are TGTGCTAGTGACTTCGAGCGGGGGTTTGATATAGATACGCAGTATTTT.

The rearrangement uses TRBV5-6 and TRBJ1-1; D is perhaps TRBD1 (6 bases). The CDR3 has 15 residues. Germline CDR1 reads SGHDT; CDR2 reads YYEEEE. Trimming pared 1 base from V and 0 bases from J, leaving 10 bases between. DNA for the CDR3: TGTGCCAGCAGCTTGTTTGAGGGGGTGAACACTGAAGCTTTCTTT. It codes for CASSLFEGVNTEAFF. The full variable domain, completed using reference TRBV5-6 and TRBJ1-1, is DAGVTQSPTHLIKTRGQQVTLRCSPKSGHDTVSWYQQALGQGPQFIFQYYEEEERQRGNFPDRFSGHQFPNYSSELNVNALLLGDSALYLCASSLFEGVNTEAFFGQGTRLTVV.

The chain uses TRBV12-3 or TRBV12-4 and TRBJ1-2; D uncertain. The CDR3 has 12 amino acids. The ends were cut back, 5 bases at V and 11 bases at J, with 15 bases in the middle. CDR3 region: CASSNLEGSYTF. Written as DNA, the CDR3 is TGTGCCAGCAGTAACTTGGAGGGTTCTTACACCTTC.

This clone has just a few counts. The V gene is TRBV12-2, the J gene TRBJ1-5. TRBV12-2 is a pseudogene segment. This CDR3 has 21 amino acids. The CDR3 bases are TGTGCAAGTCGCTTAGCAGCGGGAGGGTTTGGGGGATCTAGTAGCAATCAGCCCCAGCATTTT. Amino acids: CASRLAAGGFGGSSSNQPQHF.

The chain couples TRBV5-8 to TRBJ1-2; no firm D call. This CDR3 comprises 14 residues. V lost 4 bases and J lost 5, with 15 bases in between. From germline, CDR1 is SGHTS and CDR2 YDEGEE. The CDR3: CASSRARRVYGYTF. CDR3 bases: TGTGCCAGCAGCAGAGCGCGGAGGGTTTATGGCTACACCTTC.

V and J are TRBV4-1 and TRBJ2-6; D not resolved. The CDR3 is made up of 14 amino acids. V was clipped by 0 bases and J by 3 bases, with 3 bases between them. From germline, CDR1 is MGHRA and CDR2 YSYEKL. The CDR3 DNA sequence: TGCGCCAGCAGCCAAGATAGTGGGGCCAACGTCCTGACTTTC. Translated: CASSQDSGANVLTF.

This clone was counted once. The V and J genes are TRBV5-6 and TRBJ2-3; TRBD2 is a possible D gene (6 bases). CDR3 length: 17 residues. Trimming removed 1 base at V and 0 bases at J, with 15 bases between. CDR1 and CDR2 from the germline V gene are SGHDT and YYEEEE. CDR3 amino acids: CASSLIRRGPSTDTQYF. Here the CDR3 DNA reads TGTGCCAGCAGCTTGATTAGGCGGGGCCCTAGCACAGATACGCAGTATTTT.

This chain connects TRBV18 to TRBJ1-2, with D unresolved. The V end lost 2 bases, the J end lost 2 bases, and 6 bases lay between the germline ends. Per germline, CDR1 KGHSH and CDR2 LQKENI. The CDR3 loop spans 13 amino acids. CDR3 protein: CASSPGRNYGYTF. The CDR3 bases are TGTGCCAGCTCACCAGGGAGGAACTATGGCTACACCTTC. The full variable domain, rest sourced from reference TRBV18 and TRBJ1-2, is NAGVMQNPRHLVRRRGQEARLRCSPMKGHSHVYWYRQLPEEGLKFMVYLQKENIIDESGMPKERFSAEFPKEGPSILRIQQVVRGDSAAYFCASSPGRNYGYTFGSGTRLTVV.

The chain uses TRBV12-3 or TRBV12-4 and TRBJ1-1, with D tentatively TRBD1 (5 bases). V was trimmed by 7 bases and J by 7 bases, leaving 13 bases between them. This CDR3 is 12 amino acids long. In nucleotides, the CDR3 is TGTGCCAGCACCCAAGGGGTCGGTGAAGCTTTCTTT. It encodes CASTQGVGEAFF.

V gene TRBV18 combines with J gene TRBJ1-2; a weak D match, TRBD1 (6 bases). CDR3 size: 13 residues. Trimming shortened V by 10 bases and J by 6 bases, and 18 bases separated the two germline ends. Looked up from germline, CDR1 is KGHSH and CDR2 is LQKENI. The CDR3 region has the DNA TGTGCCACCGGCACAGGGAGGGATGATGGCTACACCTTC. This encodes CATGTGRDDGYTF.

Written as DNA, the CDR3 is TGTGCCAGCAGCCCGGGACTTTTCTCCTACAATGAGCAGTTCTTC. Amino acid sequence: CASSPGLFSYNEQFF. The chain employs TRBV5-4 and TRBJ2-1; possibly TRBD2 for D (6 bases). The V gene lost 4 bases and the J gene lost 0 bases, with 11 bases spanning the gap. Germline V lookup: CDR1 SGHNT, CDR2 YYREEE (reference sequence). This CDR3 comprises 15 residues.

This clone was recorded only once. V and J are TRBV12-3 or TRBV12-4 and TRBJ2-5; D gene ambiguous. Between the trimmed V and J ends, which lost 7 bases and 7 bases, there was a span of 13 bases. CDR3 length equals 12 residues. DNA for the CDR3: TGTGCCAGCAAGGCAGGCGAATTGACCCAGTACTTC. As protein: CASKAGELTQYF.

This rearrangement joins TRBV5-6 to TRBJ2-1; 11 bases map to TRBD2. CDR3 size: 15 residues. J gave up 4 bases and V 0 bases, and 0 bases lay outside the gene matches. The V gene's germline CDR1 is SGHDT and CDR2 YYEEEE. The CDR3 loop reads CASSLVAGGYNEQFF. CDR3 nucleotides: TGTGCCAGCAGCTTGGTAGCGGGGGGGTACAATGAGCAGTTCTTC.

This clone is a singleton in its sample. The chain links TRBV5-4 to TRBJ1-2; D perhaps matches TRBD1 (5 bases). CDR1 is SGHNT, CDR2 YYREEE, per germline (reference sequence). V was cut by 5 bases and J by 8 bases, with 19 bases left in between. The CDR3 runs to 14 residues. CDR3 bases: TGTGCCAGCAGGCCCCCAGGGAGGGAGAGAGGCTACACCTTC. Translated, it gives CASRPPGRERGYTF.

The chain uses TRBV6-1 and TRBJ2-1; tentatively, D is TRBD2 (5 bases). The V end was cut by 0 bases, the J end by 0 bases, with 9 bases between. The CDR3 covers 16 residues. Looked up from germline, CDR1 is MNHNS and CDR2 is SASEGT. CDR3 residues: CASSEADSASYNEQFF. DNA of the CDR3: TGTGCCAGCAGTGAAGCGGACTCAGCCTCCTACAATGAGCAGTTCTTC.

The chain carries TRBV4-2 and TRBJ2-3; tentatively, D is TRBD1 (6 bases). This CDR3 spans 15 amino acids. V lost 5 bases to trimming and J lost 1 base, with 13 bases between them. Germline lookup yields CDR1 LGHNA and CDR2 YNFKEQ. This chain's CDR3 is CASSSNRDGTDTQYF. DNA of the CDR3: TGTGCCAGCAGCTCGAACAGGGATGGCACAGATACGCAGTATTTT.

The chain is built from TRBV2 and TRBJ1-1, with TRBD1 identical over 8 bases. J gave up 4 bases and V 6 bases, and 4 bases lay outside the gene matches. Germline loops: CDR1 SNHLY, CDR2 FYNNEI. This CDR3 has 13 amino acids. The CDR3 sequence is CASRAQGGTEAFF. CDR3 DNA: TGTGCCAGCAGGGCACAGGGGGGCACTGAAGCTTTCTTT.